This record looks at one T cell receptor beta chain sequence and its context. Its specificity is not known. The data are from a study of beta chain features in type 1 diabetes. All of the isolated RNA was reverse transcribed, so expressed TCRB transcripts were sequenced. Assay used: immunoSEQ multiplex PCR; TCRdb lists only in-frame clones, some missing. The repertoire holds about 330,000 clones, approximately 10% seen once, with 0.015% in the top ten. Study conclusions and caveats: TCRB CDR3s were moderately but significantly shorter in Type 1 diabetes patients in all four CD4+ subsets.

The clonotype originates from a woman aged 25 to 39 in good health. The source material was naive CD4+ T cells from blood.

CDR3 nucleotide sequence: TGCGCCAGCAGCTTGGGACTAGCGGGAACTTTGGGCAATGAGCAGTTCTTC. Amino acids: CASSLGLAGTLGNEQFF. The genes are TRBV5-1 and TRBJ2-1, with 11 bases aligning to TRBD2. Looked up from germline, CDR1 is SGHRS and CDR2 is YFSETQ. The CDR3 has 17 residues. The J segment lost 6 bases and the V segment lost 0 bases, leaving 8 bases of the junction unmatched. The whole variable domain, remainder taken from reference TRBV5-1 and TRBJ2-1, is KAGVTQTPRYLIKTRGQQVTLSCSPISGHRSVSWYQQTPGQGLQFLFEYFSETQRNKGNFPGRFSGRQFSNSRSEMNVSTLELGDSALYLCASSLGLAGTLGNEQFFGPGTRLTVL.